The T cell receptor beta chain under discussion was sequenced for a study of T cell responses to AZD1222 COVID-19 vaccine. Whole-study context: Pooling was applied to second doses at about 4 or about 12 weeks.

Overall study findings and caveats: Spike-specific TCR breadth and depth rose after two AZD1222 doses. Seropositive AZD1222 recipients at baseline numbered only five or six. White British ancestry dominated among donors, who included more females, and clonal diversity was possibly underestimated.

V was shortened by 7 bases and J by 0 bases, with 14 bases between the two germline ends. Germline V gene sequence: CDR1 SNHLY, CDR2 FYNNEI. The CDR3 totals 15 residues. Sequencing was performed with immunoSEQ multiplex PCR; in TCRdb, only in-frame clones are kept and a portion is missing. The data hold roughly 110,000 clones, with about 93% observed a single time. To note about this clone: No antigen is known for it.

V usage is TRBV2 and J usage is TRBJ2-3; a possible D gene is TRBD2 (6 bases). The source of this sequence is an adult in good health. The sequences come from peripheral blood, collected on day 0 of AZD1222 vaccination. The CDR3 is CASNVGGPSTDTQYF. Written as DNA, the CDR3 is TGTGCCAGCAACGTGGGGGGACCTAGCACAGATACGCAGTATTTT.